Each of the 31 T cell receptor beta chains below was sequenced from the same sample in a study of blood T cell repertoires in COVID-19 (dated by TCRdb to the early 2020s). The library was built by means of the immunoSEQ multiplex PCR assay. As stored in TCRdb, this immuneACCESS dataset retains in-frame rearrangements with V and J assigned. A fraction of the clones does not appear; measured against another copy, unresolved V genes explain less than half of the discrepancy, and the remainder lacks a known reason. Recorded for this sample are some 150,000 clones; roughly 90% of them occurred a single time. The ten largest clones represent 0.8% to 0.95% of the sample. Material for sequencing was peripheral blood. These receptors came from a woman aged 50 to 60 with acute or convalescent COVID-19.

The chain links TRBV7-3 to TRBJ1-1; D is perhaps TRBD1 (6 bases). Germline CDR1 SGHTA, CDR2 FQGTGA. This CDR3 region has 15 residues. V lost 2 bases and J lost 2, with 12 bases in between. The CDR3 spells CASSLGPGDNTEAFF. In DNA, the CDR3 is TGTGCCAGCAGCTTAGGGCCAGGGGACAACACTGAAGCTTTCTTT.

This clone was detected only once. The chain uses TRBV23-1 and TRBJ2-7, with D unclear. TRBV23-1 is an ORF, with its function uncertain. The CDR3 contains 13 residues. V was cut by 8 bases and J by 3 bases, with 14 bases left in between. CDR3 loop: CASSKQVIYEQYF. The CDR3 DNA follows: TGCGCCAGCTCCAAACAAGTCATCTACGAGCAGTACTTC.

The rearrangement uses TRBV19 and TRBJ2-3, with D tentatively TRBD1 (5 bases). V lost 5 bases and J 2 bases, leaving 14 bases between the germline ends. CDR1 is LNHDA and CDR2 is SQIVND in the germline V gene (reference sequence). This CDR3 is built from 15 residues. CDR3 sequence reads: CASSAQAPNTDTQYF. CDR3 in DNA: TGTGCCAGTAGTGCACAGGCTCCGAACACAGATACGCAGTATTTT.

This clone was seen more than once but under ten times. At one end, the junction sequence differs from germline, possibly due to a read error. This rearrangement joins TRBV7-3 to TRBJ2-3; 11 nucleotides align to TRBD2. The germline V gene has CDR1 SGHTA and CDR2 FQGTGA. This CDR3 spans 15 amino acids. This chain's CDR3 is CASGLAGGPGDTQYF. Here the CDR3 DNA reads TGTGCCAGCGGCTTAGCGGGAGGGCCCGGAGATACGCAGTATTTT.

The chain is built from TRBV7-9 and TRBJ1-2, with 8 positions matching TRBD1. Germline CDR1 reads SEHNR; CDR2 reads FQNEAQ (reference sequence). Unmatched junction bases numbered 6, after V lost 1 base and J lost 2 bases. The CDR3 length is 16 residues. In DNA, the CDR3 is TGTGCCAGCAGCTTAGGGACAGGGCAGGGAAACTATGGCTACACCTTC. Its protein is CASSLGTGQGNYGYTF.

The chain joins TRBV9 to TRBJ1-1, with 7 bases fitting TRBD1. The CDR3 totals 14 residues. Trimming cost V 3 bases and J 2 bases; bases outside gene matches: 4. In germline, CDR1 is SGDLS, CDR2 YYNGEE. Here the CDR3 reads CASSERTGNTEAFF. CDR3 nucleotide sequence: TGTGCCAGCAGCGAAAGGACAGGCAACACTGAAGCTTTCTTT.

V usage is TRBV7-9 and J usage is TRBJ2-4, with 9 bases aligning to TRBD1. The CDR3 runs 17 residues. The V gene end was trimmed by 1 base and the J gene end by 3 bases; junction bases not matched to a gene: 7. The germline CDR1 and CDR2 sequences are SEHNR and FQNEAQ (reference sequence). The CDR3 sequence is CASSLGLDRGGKNIQYF. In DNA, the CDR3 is TGTGCCAGCAGCTTAGGTCTGGACAGGGGAGGCAAAAACATTCAGTACTTC.

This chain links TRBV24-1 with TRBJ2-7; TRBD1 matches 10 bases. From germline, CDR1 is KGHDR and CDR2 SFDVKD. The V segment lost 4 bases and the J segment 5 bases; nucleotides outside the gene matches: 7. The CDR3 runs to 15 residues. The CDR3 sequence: CATSDPGTGAHEQYF. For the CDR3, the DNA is TGTGCCACCAGTGACCCCGGGACAGGGGCCCACGAGCAGTACTTC.

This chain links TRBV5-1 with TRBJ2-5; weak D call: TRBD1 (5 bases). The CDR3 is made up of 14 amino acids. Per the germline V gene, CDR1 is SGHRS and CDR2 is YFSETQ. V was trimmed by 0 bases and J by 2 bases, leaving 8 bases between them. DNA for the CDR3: TGCGCCAGCAGCTTGGGAGACAGACAAGAGACCCAGTACTTC. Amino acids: CASSLGDRQETQYF.

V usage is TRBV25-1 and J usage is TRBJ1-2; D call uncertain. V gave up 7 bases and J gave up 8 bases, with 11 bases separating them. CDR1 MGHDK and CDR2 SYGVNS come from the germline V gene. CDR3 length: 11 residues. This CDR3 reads CASNSLLGYTF. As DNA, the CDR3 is TGTGCCAGCAACTCTCTCCTAGGCTACACCTTC.

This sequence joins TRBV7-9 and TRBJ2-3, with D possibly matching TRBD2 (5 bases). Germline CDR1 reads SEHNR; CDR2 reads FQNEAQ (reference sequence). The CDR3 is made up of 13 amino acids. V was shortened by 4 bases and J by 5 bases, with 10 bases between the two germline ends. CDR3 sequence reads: CASSSSREDTQYF. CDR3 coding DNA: TGTGCCAGCAGCTCATCTCGGGAAGATACGCAGTATTTT.

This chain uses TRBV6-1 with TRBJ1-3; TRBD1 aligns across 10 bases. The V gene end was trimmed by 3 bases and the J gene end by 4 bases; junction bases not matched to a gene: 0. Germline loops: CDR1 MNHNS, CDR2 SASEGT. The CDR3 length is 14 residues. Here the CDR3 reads CASSEGQGGNTIYF. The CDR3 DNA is TGTGCCAGCAGTGAGGGACAGGGGGGAAACACCATATATTTT.

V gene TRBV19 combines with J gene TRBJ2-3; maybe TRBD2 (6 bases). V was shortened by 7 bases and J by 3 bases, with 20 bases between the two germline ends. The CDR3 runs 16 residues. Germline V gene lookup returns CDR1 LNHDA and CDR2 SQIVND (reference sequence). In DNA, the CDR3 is TGTGCCAGTACCAAGACCACGAGTGCGGGGACAGATACGCAGTATTTT. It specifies CASTKTTSAGTDTQYF.

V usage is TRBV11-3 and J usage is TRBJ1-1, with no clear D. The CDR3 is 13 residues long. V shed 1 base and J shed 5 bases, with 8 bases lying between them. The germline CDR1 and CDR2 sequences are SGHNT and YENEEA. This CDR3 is CASSLGARTEAFF. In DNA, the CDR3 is TGTGCCAGCAGCTTAGGGGCGCGAACTGAAGCTTTCTTT.

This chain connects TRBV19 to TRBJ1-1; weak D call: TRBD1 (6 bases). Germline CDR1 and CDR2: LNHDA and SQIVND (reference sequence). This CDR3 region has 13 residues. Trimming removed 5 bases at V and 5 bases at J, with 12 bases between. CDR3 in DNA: TGTGCCAGTAGTTCAACAGGGCAAACTGAAGCTTTCTTT. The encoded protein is CASSSTGQTEAFF.

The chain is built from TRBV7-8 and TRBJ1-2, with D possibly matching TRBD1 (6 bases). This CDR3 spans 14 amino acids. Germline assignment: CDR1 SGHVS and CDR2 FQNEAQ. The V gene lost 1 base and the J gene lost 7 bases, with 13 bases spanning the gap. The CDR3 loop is CASSLDRDLSGYTF. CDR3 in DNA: TGTGCCAGCAGCTTAGACAGGGATCTGTCTGGCTACACCTTC.

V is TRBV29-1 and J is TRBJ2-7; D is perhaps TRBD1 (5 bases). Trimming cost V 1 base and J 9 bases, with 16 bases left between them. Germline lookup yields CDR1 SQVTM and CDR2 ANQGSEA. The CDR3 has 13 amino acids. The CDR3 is CSVEAPQGFTQYF. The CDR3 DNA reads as TGCAGCGTTGAAGCCCCTCAGGGTTTTACGCAGTACTTC.

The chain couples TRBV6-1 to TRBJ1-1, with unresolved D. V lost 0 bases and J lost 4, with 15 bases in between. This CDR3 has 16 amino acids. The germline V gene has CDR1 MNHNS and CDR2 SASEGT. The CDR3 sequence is CASSEALVALGTEAFF. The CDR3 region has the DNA TGTGCCAGCAGTGAAGCCCTAGTGGCCCTGGGCACTGAAGCTTTCTTT.

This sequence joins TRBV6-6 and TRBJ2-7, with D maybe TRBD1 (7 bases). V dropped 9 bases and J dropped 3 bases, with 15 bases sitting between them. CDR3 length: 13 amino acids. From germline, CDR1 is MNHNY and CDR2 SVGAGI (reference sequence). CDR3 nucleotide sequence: TGTGCCAGTAACAGGGGAGGTCGCTACGAGCAGTACTTC. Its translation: CASNRGGRYEQYF.

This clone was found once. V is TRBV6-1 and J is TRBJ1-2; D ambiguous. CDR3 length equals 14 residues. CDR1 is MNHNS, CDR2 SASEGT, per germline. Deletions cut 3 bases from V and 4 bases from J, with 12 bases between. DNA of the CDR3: TGTGCCAGCAGTGACCTCAGAAACACCTATGGCTACACCTTC. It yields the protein CASSDLRNTYGYTF.

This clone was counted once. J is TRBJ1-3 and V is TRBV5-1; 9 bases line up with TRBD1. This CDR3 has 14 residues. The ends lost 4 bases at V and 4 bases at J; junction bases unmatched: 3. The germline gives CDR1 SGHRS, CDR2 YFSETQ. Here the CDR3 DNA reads TGCGCCAGCAGCCCAGGGACAGGGGGAAACACCATATATTTT. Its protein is CASSPGTGGNTIYF. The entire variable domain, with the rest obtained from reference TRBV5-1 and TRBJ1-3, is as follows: KAGVTQTPRYLIKTRGQQVTLSCSPISGHRSVSWYQQTPGQGLQFLFEYFSETQRNKGNFPGRFSGRQFSNSRSEMNVSTLELGDSALYLCASSPGTGGNTIYFGEGSWLTVV.

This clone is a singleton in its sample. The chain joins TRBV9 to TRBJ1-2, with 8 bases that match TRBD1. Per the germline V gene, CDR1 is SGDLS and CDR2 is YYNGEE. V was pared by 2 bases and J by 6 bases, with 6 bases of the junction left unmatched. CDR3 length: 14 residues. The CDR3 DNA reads TGTGCCAGCAGCGTGGCAACAGGGGGGAATGGCTACACCTTC. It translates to CASSVATGGNGYTF.

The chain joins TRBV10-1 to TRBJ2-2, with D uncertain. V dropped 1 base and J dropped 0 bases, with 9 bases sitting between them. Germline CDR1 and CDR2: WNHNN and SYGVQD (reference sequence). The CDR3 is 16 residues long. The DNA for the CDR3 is TGCGCCAGCAGTGAGTACGGTTCCGCGAACACCGGGGAGCTGTTTTTT. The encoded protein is CASSEYGSANTGELFF.

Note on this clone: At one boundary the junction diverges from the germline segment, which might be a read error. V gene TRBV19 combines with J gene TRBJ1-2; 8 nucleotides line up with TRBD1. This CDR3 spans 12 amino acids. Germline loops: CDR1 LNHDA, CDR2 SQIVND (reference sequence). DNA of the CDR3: TGTGCCAGTAGTACCACAACAGGGGGATCTTCCTTC. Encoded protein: CASSTTTGGSSF.

Here the CDR3 reads CASSYPDRAYEQYF. In nucleotides, the CDR3 is TGTGCCAGCAGCTACCCGGACAGGGCCTACGAGCAGTACTTC. The gene calls are TRBV11-1 and TRBJ2-7; TRBD1 matches 8 bases. Germline assignment: CDR1 SGHAT and CDR2 FQDESV (reference sequence). V was pared by 4 bases and J by 2 bases, with 4 bases of the junction left unmatched. This CDR3 comprises 14 residues.

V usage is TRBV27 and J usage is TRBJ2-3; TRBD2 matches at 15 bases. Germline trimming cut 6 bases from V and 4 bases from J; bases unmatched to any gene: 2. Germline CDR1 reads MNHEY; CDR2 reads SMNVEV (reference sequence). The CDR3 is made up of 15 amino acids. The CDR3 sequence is CASRRTSGRADTQYF. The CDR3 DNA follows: TGTGCCAGCAGGCGGACTAGCGGGAGGGCAGATACGCAGTATTTT.

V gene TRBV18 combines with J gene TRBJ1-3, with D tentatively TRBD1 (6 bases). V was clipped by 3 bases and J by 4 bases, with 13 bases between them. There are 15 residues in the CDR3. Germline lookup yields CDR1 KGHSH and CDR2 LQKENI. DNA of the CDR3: TGTGCCAGCTCACCCTCAGGGGACGTCGGAAACACCATATATTTT. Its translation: CASSPSGDVGNTIYF.

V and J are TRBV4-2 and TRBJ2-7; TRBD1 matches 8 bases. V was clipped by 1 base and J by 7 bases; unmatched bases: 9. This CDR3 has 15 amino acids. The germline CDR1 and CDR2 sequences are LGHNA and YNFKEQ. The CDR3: CASSQGQGATAEQYF. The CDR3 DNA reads TGTGCCAGCAGCCAAGGGCAGGGGGCGACTGCAGAGCAGTACTTC.

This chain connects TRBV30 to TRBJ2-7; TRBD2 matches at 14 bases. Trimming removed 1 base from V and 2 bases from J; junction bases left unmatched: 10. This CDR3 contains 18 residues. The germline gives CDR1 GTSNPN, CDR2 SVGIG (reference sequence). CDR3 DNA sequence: TGTGCCTGGAGTGGGGGGACTAGCGGGAGACACGGGGCCTACGAGCAGTACTTC. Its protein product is CAWSGGTSGRHGAYEQYF. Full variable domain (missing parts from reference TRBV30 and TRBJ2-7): SQTIHQWPATLVQPVGSPLSLECTVEGTSNPNLYWYRQAAGRGLQLLFYSVGIGQISSEVPQNLSASRPQDRQFILSSKKLLLSDSGFYLCAWSGGTSGRHGAYEQYFGPGTRLTVT.

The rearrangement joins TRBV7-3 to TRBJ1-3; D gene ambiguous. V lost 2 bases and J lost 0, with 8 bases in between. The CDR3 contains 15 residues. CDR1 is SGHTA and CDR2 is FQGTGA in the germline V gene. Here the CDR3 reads CASSLFSGSGNTIYF. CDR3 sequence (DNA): TGTGCCAGCAGCTTATTCAGCGGCTCTGGAAACACCATATATTTT.

This CDR3 is CASSLASGNYGYTF. CDR3 DNA sequence: TGTGCCAGCAGCTTAGCGTCGGGGAACTATGGCTACACCTTC. The chain carries TRBV7-2 and TRBJ1-2, with D uncertain. V lost 0 bases, J lost 2 bases, and 7 bases lay in between. This CDR3 spans 14 amino acids. Per the germline V gene, CDR1 is SGHTA and CDR2 is FQGNSA.